Listed below are T cell receptor beta chains from one sample, sequenced in a study of T cell changes during pregnancy in multiple sclerosis. Clones were sequenced by immunoSEQ multiplex PCR, and TCRdb holds only the in-frame ones, with some missing. The table lists around 100,000 clones, 92% of them singletons. The specimen comprised peripheral blood, sampled after pregnancy. The receptors derive from a female donor with multiple sclerosis, enrolled in a pregnancy study. Each CDR3 is given with its conserved first and last residue. The order of the fields is CDR3 DNA, CDR3 protein, V gene, D gene, J gene, clone size. A D gene is named only where the DNA matches it firmly. Only some rows state a clone size, as once, few, many or a class for expanded clones.

TGTGCCAGCAGCCAATTTCGAGCCGGGGAGCTGTTTTTT	CASSQFRAGELFF	TRBV14	NA	TRBJ2-2	NA
TGTGCCTGGAGCCCAGGGGCCAACACCATATATTTT	CAWSPGANTIYF	TRBV30	NA	TRBJ1-3	NA
TGCGCCAGCAGCTTGGCGGGGATGAGTGGCTACACCTTC	CASSLAGMSGYTF	TRBV5-1	NA	TRBJ1-2	NA
TGCGCCAGCAGCCAAGCCACCGACAGGCTAAACACTGAAGCTTTCTTT	CASSQATDRLNTEAFF	TRBV4-3	NA	TRBJ1-1	NA
TGTGCCAGCAGCACTCCTCCGCTCGGGAGGCGGCTCTTC	CASSTPPLGRRLF	TRBV6-1	TRBD2	TRBJ2-1	NA
TGTGCCAGCAGCTTAATGACAGCGGGGGGTGAAAAACTGTTTTTT	CASSLMTAGGEKLFF	TRBV7-9	NA	TRBJ1-4	NA
TGTGCCAGCACTTTCAGGGAAGTTGGTGAAGCTTTCTTT	CASTFREVGEAFF	TRBV7-9	NA	TRBJ1-1	NA
TGTGCCAGCACCCTAGGCGGTGGATATGGCTACACCTTC	CASTLGGGYGYTF	TRBV7-8	NA	TRBJ1-2	once
TGCGCCAGCAGCCGAGCCTACGACAGTAACTATGGCTACACCTTC	CASSRAYDSNYGYTF	TRBV4-3	NA	TRBJ1-2	NA
TGTGCCAGCAGTCCCCCCTCCGGGACTAGCGGGACCTCCTACGAGCAGTACTTC	CASSPPSGTSGTSYEQYF	TRBV28	TRBD2	TRBJ2-7	NA
TGTGCCAGCGAGAAGGGGCAGAGGTCCTACGAGCAGTACTTC	CASEKGQRSYEQYF	TRBV6-6	NA	TRBJ2-7	NA
TGTGCCAGCAGCTTGAAACCTAATAATTCACCCCTCCACTTT	CASSLKPNNSPLHF	TRBV5-6	NA	TRBJ1-6	NA
TGTGCCATCAGTGTACTTGCGTCAAATTCCGATGAGCAGTTCTTC	CAISVLASNSDEQFF	TRBV10-3	NA	TRBJ2-1	NA
TGCGCCAGCAGCCAAGAGGGGGGGCACACAGATACGCAGTATTTT	CASSQEGGHTDTQYF	TRBV4-3	NA	TRBJ2-3	NA
TGTGCCAGCAGCGTAGCTGAGACAGATTATAATTCACCCCTCCACTTT	CASSVAETDYNSPLHF	TRBV9	NA	TRBJ1-6	NA
TGTGCCAGCAGTTCCGGAGCAGCTTACAATGAGCAGTTCTTC	CASSSGAAYNEQFF	TRBV27	NA	TRBJ2-1	NA
TGTGCCAGTAGCGAACAAACCCTAATAGACATTAACACTCAGCCCCAGCATTTT	CASSEQTLIDINTQPQHF	TRBV19	NA	TRBJ1-5	NA
TGTGCCAGCAGCCTAGGTACGGAAGGACAACTAGCGGGGGGCTCCTACAATGAGCAGTTCTTC	CASSLGTEGQLAGGSYNEQFF	TRBV4-2	TRBD2	TRBJ2-1	NA
TGTGCCAGCAGCTTATGGACGGGAGGGCGGTACGAGCAGTACTTC	CASSLWTGGRYEQYF	TRBV11-2	TRBD2	TRBJ2-7	NA
TGTGCCAGTAGTATAGTGTGGACAGGGAGAGCCAAAAACATTCAGTACTTC	CASSIVWTGRAKNIQYF	TRBV19	TRBD1	TRBJ2-4	NA
TGTGCCAGCAGCTTGGTGGTACGGGGAACTGAAGCTTTCTTT	CASSLVVRGTEAFF	TRBV5-6	NA	TRBJ1-1	NA
TGCGCCAGCAGCTTGGGGGACAGAACGAACACTGAAGCTTTCTTT	CASSLGDRTNTEAFF	TRBV5-1	TRBD1	TRBJ1-1	NA
TGTGCCAGCAGCCCAGGGACTAGCGGCGAGCAGTACTTC	CASSPGTSGEQYF	TRBV7-3	TRBD2	TRBJ2-7	few
TGTGCCAGCAGTCAGACGCGCTCTAGAATCACAGATACGCAGTATTTT	CASSQTRSRITDTQYF	TRBV2	NA	TRBJ2-3	once
TGTGCCACCAGCAGAGAACGACAGGCCGGAAACTACGAGCAGTACTTC	CATSRERQAGNYEQYF	TRBV15	NA	TRBJ2-7	NA
TGTGCCTGGAGCGGGGTTCAGCAGCCCCAGCATTTT	CAWSGVQQPQHF	TRBV30	NA	TRBJ1-5	NA
TGTGCCAGTAGTTTCGGACAGGGGCTTCACTACGAGCAGTACTTC	CASSFGQGLHYEQYF	TRBV19	TRBD1	TRBJ2-7	once
TGTGCCAGCTCACCCTTAAGAGGGACTGAAGCTTTCTTT	CASSPLRGTEAFF	TRBV18	NA	TRBJ1-1	NA